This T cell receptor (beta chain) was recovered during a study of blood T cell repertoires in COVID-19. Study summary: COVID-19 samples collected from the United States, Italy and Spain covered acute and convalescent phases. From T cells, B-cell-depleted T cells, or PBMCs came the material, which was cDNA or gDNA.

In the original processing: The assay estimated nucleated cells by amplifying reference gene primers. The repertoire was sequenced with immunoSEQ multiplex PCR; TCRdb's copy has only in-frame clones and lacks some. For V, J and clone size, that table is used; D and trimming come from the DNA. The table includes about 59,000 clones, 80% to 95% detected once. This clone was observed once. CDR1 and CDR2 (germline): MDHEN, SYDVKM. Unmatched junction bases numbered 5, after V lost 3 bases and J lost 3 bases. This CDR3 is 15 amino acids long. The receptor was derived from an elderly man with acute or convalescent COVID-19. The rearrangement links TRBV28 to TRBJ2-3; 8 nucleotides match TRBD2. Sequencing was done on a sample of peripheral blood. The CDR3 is CASSFTSGVTDTQYF. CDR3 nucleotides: TGTGCCAGCAGTTTCACTAGCGGAGTAACAGATACGCAGTATTTT.